Detailed here is one T cell receptor (beta chain). This clonotype was observed many times. No cognate antigen has been identified for it. No much larger clone exists at a distance of one base, and base qualities are not known. The sequencer listed for this sample is Illumina HiSeq 2500. Quantitative 5'-RACE with molecular barcodes was used to prepare TCR beta libraries. On the authors' methods: A new computational method, built on a probabilistic model of VDJ rearrangement, was used to identify disease-linked TCR variants. TCRdb cleaned the public reads at Q25 with fastp, built clones with MiXCR and kept in-frame beta chains. For every CDR3 protein sequence, its rows merge into one entry that carries the most common genes and DNA. The V and J calls here are based on TCRdb, not the publication. Across this sample there are under 250,000 distinct CDR3 sequences, with approximately 8% seen only once. The top ten hold around 5.1% of the sample.

These data originate in a study of CD8 T cells in ankylosing spondylitis (TCRdb year 2017). About the study as a whole: T cell receptor beta repertoires were profiled in healthy donors and ankylosing spondylitis patients so that disease-linked TCR variants could be found. Peripheral blood samples were taken, and synovial fluid was additionally collected from ankylosing spondylitis patients. The full study cohort was made up of 25 ankylosing spondylitis patients and 108 healthy donors. Findings and caveats that apply to the study as a whole: In peripheral blood, the disease-linked clones were found at relatively low frequencies and had a CD8+ phenotype. A TCR beta motif of several highly homologous amino acid variants appeared characteristic of blood from ankylosing spondylitis patients. Some of the motif variants had been reported before in the synovial fluid and blood of reactive arthritis patients, a finding that suggests common disease-initiation mechanisms. Significant enrichment of the disease-linked clones was reported in matched synovial fluid samples from ankylosing spondylitis patients.

The CDR3 numbers 13 residues from cysteine through phenylalanine. Just the 39-base CDR3 DNA is kept, in frame starting at base 1. The germline V gene (reference sequence) sets CDR1 to DFQATT and CDR2 to SNEGSKA. V drops 5 bases and J drops 4 bases, leaving 11 bases in between. The TCR was taken from a female donor with ankylosing spondylitis or in good health (not recorded which). Sequences were obtained from blood, either unsorted or a sorted T cell fraction (not recorded which). The rearrangement combines TRBV20-1 with TRBJ1-4; the D gene cannot be named for sure. This receptor has the CDR3 CSAPKGRNEKLFF. The DNA is as follows: TGCAGTGCTCCGAAGGGCCGTAATGAAAAACTGTTTTTT.